The sequence of this T cell receptor (beta chain) was determined in a study of T cell clonotyping in hematopoietic cell transplantation. Notes on this clone: Its antigen is not identified.

CDR3 length: 15 residues. Trimming took off 3 bases at V and 7 bases at J, with 16 bases between the two ends. CDR1 is LNHDA, CDR2 SQIVND, per germline (reference sequence). General observations from the study: Higher Inverse Simpson Index values in graft donor and pretransplant recipient predicted broader posttransplant TCR diversity. At the given depth, recipient repertoires were over 97% de novo clonotypes. After transplant, recipient diversity fell while pathologically expanded clonotypes grew through day 180. CD4 and CD8 repertoire contributions could not be separated without sorting.

Using immunoSEQ multiplex PCR, the repertoire was profiled, and TCRdb retains in-frame clones only, with some absent. The table records about 16,000 clones, around 70% of them present only once. J is TRBJ1-5 and V is TRBV19, with D possibly being TRBD1 (5 bases). This TCR was sampled from a woman aged 55-75 years in good health. Some clones in this sample may be carry-over from other donors' samples. The sequenced sample consisted of peripheral blood mononuclear cells. CDR3 sequence (DNA): TGTGCCAGTAGTATGGGAACAGACAGTTCACAGCCCCAGCATTTT. Amino acids: CASSMGTDSSQPQHF. Variable domain in full (rest from reference TRBV19 and TRBJ1-5): DGGITQSPKYLFRKEGQNVTLSCEQNLNHDAMYWYRQDPGQGLRLIYYSQIVNDFQKGDIAEGYSVSREKKESFPLTVTSAQKNPTAFYLCASSMGTDSSQPQHFGDGTRLSIL.